This entry lists 21 T cell receptor beta chains sequenced from one sample in a study of blood T cell repertoires in COVID-19. Sequenced by immunoSEQ multiplex PCR; TCRdb stores in-frame clones only, minus some. The table records 100,000 or so clones, 65% to 85% of them present only once. Sample: peripheral blood. These receptors were taken from a man between 65 and 85 years old with active or convalescent COVID-19.

V and J are TRBV5-1 and TRBJ2-5, with TRBD1 matching 10 bases. The ends lost 4 bases at V and 4 bases at J; junction bases unmatched: 7. CDR1 is SGHRS, CDR2 YFSETQ, per germline. The CDR3 has 15 residues. The CDR3 DNA is TGCGCCAGCAGCCTAGACAGGGGGCGAGGAGAGACCCAGTACTTC. Translating gives CASSLDRGRGETQYF.

The chain is built from TRBV11-2 and TRBJ1-3; tentatively, D is TRBD1 (5 bases). The CDR3 is made up of 15 amino acids. CDR1 is SGHAT and CDR2 is FQNNGV in the germline V gene. V shed 5 bases and J shed 0 bases, with 11 bases lying between them. The chain's CDR3 is CASSPQASSGNTIYF. Here the CDR3 DNA reads TGTGCCAGCAGCCCACAGGCGAGCTCTGGAAACACCATATATTTT.

This rearrangement joins TRBV5-8 to TRBJ2-3, with TRBD1 identical over 8 bases. Germline CDR1 and CDR2: SGHTS and YDEGEE. CDR3 size: 16 residues. The junction had 8 bases not matched to a gene; V was cut back by 4 bases and J by 1 base. CDR3 loop: CASSGLGQGGTDTQYF. The CDR3 DNA follows: TGTGCCAGCAGCGGGCTTGGACAGGGTGGCACAGATACGCAGTATTTT.

This clone has just one count. This CDR3 is CASSLSVGTEAFF. The CDR3 coding sequence is TGTGCCAGCAGCTTAAGCGTTGGCACTGAAGCTTTCTTT. The chain links TRBV11-2 to TRBJ1-1, with unresolved D. V was cut by 2 bases and J by 4 bases, with 8 bases left in between. CDR3 length: 13 amino acids. CDR1 is SGHAT, CDR2 FQNNGV, per germline. The full variable domain, completed using reference TRBV11-2 and TRBJ1-1, is EAGVAQSPRYKIIEKRQSVAFWCNPISGHATLYWYQQILGQGPKLLIQFQNNGVVDDSQLPKDRFSAERLKGVDSTLKIQPAKLEDSAVYLCASSLSVGTEAFFGQGTRLTVV.

Only a few counts were recorded for this clone. The chain uses TRBV7-6 and TRBJ2-6; no clear D gene. Per the germline V gene, CDR1 is SGHVS and CDR2 is FNYEAQ. V was pared by 5 bases and J by 0 bases, with 11 bases between. The CDR3 covers 16 residues. Here the CDR3 reads CASSATPYSGANVLTF. The CDR3, as DNA: TGTGCCAGCAGCGCAACCCCCTACTCTGGGGCCAACGTCCTGACTTTC.

V usage is TRBV7-2 and J usage is TRBJ2-7, with D tentatively TRBD2 (5 bases). CDR1 and CDR2 (germline): SGHTA, FQGNSA. V lost 1 base to trimming and J lost 3 bases, with 10 bases between them. The CDR3 covers 14 residues. The CDR3 sequence is CASSLGTRNYEQYF. The CDR3 coding sequence is TGTGCCAGCAGCTTAGGGACTCGCAACTACGAGCAGTACTTC.

The chain has TRBV5-1 and TRBJ2-6, with 9 bases identical to TRBD1. CDR3 length: 20 amino acids. The germline V gene encodes CDR1 SGHRS and CDR2 YFSETQ. J lost 2 bases, V lost 0 bases, and 12 bases had no gene match. CDR3 sequence (DNA): TGCGCCAGCAGCTTGGCGGACAGGGGCCGCCCCCTCACTGGGGCCAACGTCCTGACTTTC. It is translated as CASSLADRGRPLTGANVLTF.

This clone was found a few times. This sequence joins TRBV5-1 and TRBJ1-1; 7 nucleotides align to TRBD1. V trimming: 1 base; J trimming: 4 bases; junction bases outside the gene matches: 7. The germline V gene has CDR1 SGHRS and CDR2 YFSETQ. The CDR3 runs 15 residues. CDR3: CASSLQQGPITEAFF. CDR3 DNA: TGCGCCAGCAGCTTGCAACAGGGGCCGATCACTGAAGCTTTCTTT. The complete variable domain, with remaining parts taken from reference TRBV5-1 and TRBJ1-1, reads KAGVTQTPRYLIKTRGQQVTLSCSPISGHRSVSWYQQTPGQGLQFLFEYFSETQRNKGNFPGRFSGRQFSNSRSEMNVSTLELGDSALYLCASSLQQGPITEAFFGQGTRLTVV.

The chain employs TRBV9 and TRBJ1-2; D gene uncertain. Trimming pared 0 bases from V and 2 bases from J, leaving 8 bases between. The CDR3 consists of 14 residues. Germline CDR1 is SGDLS and CDR2 is YYNGEE. The CDR3 DNA sequence: TGTGCCAGCAGCGTAGAGGAGGGAAACTATGGCTACACCTTC. It specifies CASSVEEGNYGYTF.

V is TRBV12-3 or TRBV12-4 and J is TRBJ2-7; the match to TRBD1 covers 9 bases. This CDR3 region has 13 residues. The trim removed 4 bases at V and 6 bases at J, leaving 4 bases unmatched. The CDR3 nucleotides read TGTGCCAGCAGTTCCGGGACAGGGACCGAGCAGTACTTC. Amino acids: CASSSGTGTEQYF.

This chain uses TRBV7-8 with TRBJ2-3; TRBD2 agrees at 7 bases. The germline V gene has CDR1 SGHVS and CDR2 FQNEAQ. Trimming at V came to 1 base and at J to 1 base, leaving 8 bases not matched to a gene. This CDR3 has 17 amino acids. The DNA for the CDR3 is TGTGCCAGCAGCTTAGGGGCCCTTGCGGGGGGCACAGATACGCAGTATTTT. This gives the protein CASSLGALAGGTDTQYF. The whole variable domain, filled in from reference TRBV7-8 and TRBJ2-3, reads GAGVSQSPRYKVAKRGQDVALRCDPISGHVSLFWYQQALGQGPEFLTYFQNEAQLDKSGLPSDRFFAERPEGSVSTLKIQRTQQEDSAVYLCASSLGALAGGTDTQYFGPGTRLTVL.

The rearrangement joins TRBV18 to TRBJ2-5; 10 nucleotides agree with TRBD2. This CDR3 is built from 15 residues. Per germline, CDR1 KGHSH and CDR2 LQKENI. Losses at the gene ends were 1 base for V and 8 bases for J; bases not matched to a gene: 7. The CDR3 coding sequence is TGTGCCAGCTCACCACTCGCTAGCGGGGGTAATACCCAGTACTTC. This codes for CASSPLASGGNTQYF.

The chain carries TRBV3-1 (or the pseudogene TRBV3-2) and TRBJ2-5; 12 positions agree with TRBD2. V dropped 2 bases and J dropped 0; count of bases not matched to a gene: 1. The CDR3 covers 16 residues. Germline values: CDR1 LGHDT, CDR2 YNNKEL (reference sequence). The CDR3 region is CASSQRTSGDQETQYF. The CDR3 DNA sequence: TGTGCCAGCAGCCAACGGACTAGCGGGGACCAAGAGACCCAGTACTTC.

In its sample, this clone was seen a few times. The rearrangement links TRBV3-1 (or the pseudogene TRBV3-2) to TRBJ2-2; a possible D gene is TRBD2 (7 bases). V lost 4 bases and J lost 7, with 16 bases in between. Per the germline V gene, CDR1 is LGHDT and CDR2 is YNNKEL (reference sequence). CDR3 length equals 15 residues. CDR3 DNA sequence: TGTGCCAGCAGCCGTTCCGGGGGGCATATCGGGGAGCTGTTTTTT. It is translated as CASSRSGGHIGELFF.

V and J are TRBV7-2 and TRBJ2-3; 10 positions agree with TRBD2. The CDR3 sequence is 17 residues long. Germline trimming cut 3 bases from V and 2 bases from J; bases unmatched to any gene: 8. CDR1 and CDR2 from the germline V gene are SGHTA and FQGNSA. As DNA, the CDR3 is TGTGCCAGCAGCTTCCAGCTAGCGGGGGTATACACAGATACGCAGTATTTT. Amino acids: CASSFQLAGVYTDTQYF.

The chain is built from TRBV19 and TRBJ1-5, with D unresolved. V gave up 5 bases and J gave up 0 bases, with 5 bases separating them. The CDR3 spans 13 residues. The germline gives CDR1 LNHDA, CDR2 SQIVND (reference sequence). The chain's CDR3 is CASSQYSNQPQHF. CDR3 DNA: TGTGCCAGTAGTCAGTATAGCAATCAGCCCCAGCATTTT. Filled out from reference TRBV19 and TRBJ1-5, the complete variable domain reads DGGITQSPKYLFRKEGQNVTLSCEQNLNHDAMYWYRQDPGQGLRLIYYSQIVNDFQKGDIAEGYSVSREKKESFPLTVTSAQKNPTAFYLCASSQYSNQPQHFGDGTRLSIL.

With respect to this clone: In the same sample, other DNA sequences code for this CDR3. The J gene is TRBJ1-1, the V gene TRBV2; 8 positions agree with TRBD1. With V trimmed by 6 bases and J by 1 base, 4 bases remained unmatched. The CDR3 consists of 14 residues. From germline, CDR1 is SNHLY and CDR2 FYNNEI. The CDR3 region is CASSRGTGNTEAFF. In DNA form, the CDR3 reads TGTGCCAGCAGCCGGGGGACAGGGAACACTGAAGCTTTCTTT.

The chain couples TRBV29-1 to TRBJ1-2, with D maybe TRBD1 (5 bases). The CDR3 covers 14 residues. CDR1 and CDR2 from the germline V gene are SQVTM and ANQGSEA. V dropped 5 bases and J dropped 6 bases, with 19 bases sitting between them. The CDR3 nucleotides read TGCAGCGTTCCGGCCCCTCGCAGGGCAGATGGCTACACCTTC. This codes for CSVPAPRRADGYTF.

The genes are TRBV30 and TRBJ2-3; a possible D gene is TRBD2 (7 bases). The germline V gene encodes CDR1 GTSNPN and CDR2 SVGIG (reference sequence). CDR3 length: 17 amino acids. V was shortened by 2 bases and J by 0 bases, with 18 bases between the two germline ends. The DNA of the CDR3 is TGTGCCTGGAGTTCGGGGGCTAGCGGTTCTAGCACAGATACGCAGTATTTT. Amino acids: CAWSSGASGSSTDTQYF.

V and J are TRBV19 and TRBJ2-7; the D gene is possibly TRBD1 (6 bases). This CDR3 comprises 14 residues. Germline lookup yields CDR1 LNHDA and CDR2 SQIVND (reference sequence). Trimming shortened V by 4 bases and J by 0 bases, and 10 bases separated the two germline ends. The CDR3 sequence is CASSRQASSYEQYF. In DNA, the CDR3 is TGTGCCAGTAGTAGACAGGCGAGCTCCTACGAGCAGTACTTC.

This clone occurred once. This rearrangement joins TRBV5-4 to TRBJ2-3; no clear D. Germline V gene lookup returns CDR1 SGHNT and CDR2 YYREEE (reference sequence). V lost 0 bases and J 9 bases, leaving 8 bases between the germline ends. There are 12 residues in the CDR3. The CDR3 sequence is CASSLDRATQYF. The CDR3 DNA reads as TGTGCCAGCAGCTTGGATCGAGCCACGCAGTATTTT.